The clone carrying this TCR beta chain was seen at least ten times. The CDR3 is 13 amino acids. V dropped 2 bases and J dropped 7; count of bases not matched to a gene: 1. CDR1 MNHEY and CDR2 SMNVEV come from the germline V gene (reference sequence). These data originate in a study of read filtering for tumor transcriptome and immune sequencing. Study details: The cohort had over 16 men and under 15 women aged roughly 47 to 90, mean approximately 66 years. IR-seq gave about 3.5 to 10.27 million TCR reads per sample; RNA-seq gave roughly 80 to 1273.

From approximately 400 ng of RNA, a library with molecular barcoded alpha/delta and beta/gamma adaptors was made. In TCRdb, the reads were re-called with MiXCR into one record per CDR3 protein. The repertoire has 120,000 or so distinct CDR3 sequences, over 10% of them found once; the top ten carry approximately 9.9%. Every patient had bone marrow sampled while the disease was active. The chain carries TRBV27 and TRBJ2-1; 8 bases fit TRBD2. Sequencing input: a population of CD138-negative cells sorted from bone marrow. The source of this sequence is a donor over 35 with multiple myeloma. The CDR3 sequence is CASSLSGRNEQFF. DNA for the CDR3: TGTGCCAGCAGTTTAAGCGGGAGAAATGAGCAGTTCTTC.